The 7 T cell receptor beta chains in this list originate from one sample, sequenced in a study of blood T cell repertoires in COVID-19. Data came from immunoSEQ multiplex PCR; TCRdb stores just in-frame clones and leaves some out. The repertoire includes some 320,000 clones, 80% to 90% of them detected once, and approximately 5% sits in the top ten. Sequencing used PBMCs or T cells enriched from blood (not recorded which). These receptors all stem from a woman in her 30s who had recovered from COVID-19.

The rearrangement links TRBV7-8 to TRBJ1-1, with TRBD1 as a possible D gene (5 bases). Germline CDR1 and CDR2: SGHVS and FQNEAQ. Trimming pared 5 bases from V and 3 bases from J, leaving 16 bases between. The CDR3 runs 15 residues. CDR3 region: CASSPQVSGDTEAFF. DNA for the CDR3: TGTGCCAGCAGCCCCCAAGTTTCGGGGGACACTGAAGCTTTCTTT.

The chain uses TRBV19 and TRBJ1-1; 9 bases map to TRBD1. Germline V gene lookup returns CDR1 LNHDA and CDR2 SQIVND (reference sequence). Trimming removed 4 bases from V and 4 bases from J; junction bases left unmatched: 16. This CDR3 comprises 18 residues. The DNA for the CDR3 is TGTGCCAGTAGTACCGGGACAGGGTGGGTAGGTTCACGCACTGAAGCTTTCTTT. This translates into CASSTGTGWVGSRTEAFF. Combining the CDR3 with reference TRBV19 and TRBJ1-1 gives the whole variable domain DGGITQSPKYLFRKEGQNVTLSCEQNLNHDAMYWYRQDPGQGLRLIYYSQIVNDFQKGDIAEGYSVSREKKESFPLTVTSAQKNPTAFYLCASSTGTGWVGSRTEAFFGQGTRLTVV.

V and J are TRBV27 and TRBJ1-6; tentatively, D is TRBD1 (5 bases). The V end lost 1 base, the J end lost 10 bases, and 14 bases lay between the germline ends. This CDR3 spans 15 amino acids. Germline V lookup: CDR1 MNHEY, CDR2 SMNVEV (reference sequence). The CDR3 DNA reads as TGTGCCAGCAGTTTATTCTTCAGGGCCGGATCACCCCTCCACTTT. Protein product: CASSLFFRAGSPLHF.

CDR3 in amino acids: CASSLGIGVTGELFF. In nucleotides, the CDR3 is TGTGCCAGCAGCTTAGGTATAGGGGTAACCGGGGAGCTGTTTTTT. The chain employs TRBV7-2 and TRBJ2-2; maybe TRBD1 (5 bases). Trimming shortened V by 1 base and J by 5 bases, and 11 bases separated the two germline ends. The germline V gene encodes CDR1 SGHTA and CDR2 FQGNSA. There are 15 residues in the CDR3.

This clone has a single count. The gene calls are TRBV7-2 and TRBJ2-2; 10 positions match TRBD1. Germline-derived CDR1 and CDR2 are SGHTA and FQGNSA. This CDR3 region has 15 residues. Losses at the gene ends were 5 bases for V and 3 bases for J; bases not matched to a gene: 3. The CDR3 sequence is CASSRQGADTGELFF. The CDR3 DNA reads TGTGCCAGCAGCAGACAGGGGGCGGACACCGGGGAGCTGTTTTTT.

V is TRBV5-1 and J is TRBJ1-1; D not resolved. The CDR3 consists of 14 residues. Trimming stripped 2 bases from V and 3 bases from J, with 11 bases between. The germline CDR1 and CDR2 sequences are SGHRS and YFSETQ. Here the CDR3 reads CASSFSGVDTEAFF. CDR3 sequence (DNA): TGCGCCAGCAGCTTTTCCGGGGTAGACACTGAAGCTTTCTTT.

The rearrangement links TRBV6-2 or TRBV6-3 to TRBJ1-5; D might be TRBD1 (5 bases). From germline, CDR1 is MNHEY and CDR2 SVGEGT. This CDR3 spans 13 amino acids. V lost 2 bases and J lost 4, with 6 bases in between. The CDR3 DNA is TGTGCCAGCAGTTACAGGGGTAATCAGCCCCAGCATTTT. Protein: CASSYRGNQPQHF.